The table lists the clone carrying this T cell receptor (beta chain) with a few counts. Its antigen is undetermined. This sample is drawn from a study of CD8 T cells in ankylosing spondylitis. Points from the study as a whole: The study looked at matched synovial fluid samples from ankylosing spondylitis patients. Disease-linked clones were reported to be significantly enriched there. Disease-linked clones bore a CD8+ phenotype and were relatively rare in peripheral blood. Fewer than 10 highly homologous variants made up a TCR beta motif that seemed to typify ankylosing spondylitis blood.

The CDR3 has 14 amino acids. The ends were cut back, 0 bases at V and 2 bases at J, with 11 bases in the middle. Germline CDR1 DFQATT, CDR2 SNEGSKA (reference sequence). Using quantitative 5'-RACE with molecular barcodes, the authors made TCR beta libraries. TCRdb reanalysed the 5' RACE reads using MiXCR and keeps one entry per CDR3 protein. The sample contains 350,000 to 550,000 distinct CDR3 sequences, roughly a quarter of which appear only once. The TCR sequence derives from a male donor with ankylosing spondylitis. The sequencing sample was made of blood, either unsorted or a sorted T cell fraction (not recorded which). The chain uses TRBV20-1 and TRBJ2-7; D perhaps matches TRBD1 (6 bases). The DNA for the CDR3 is TGCAGTGCTAGAGACGTCAGGGGTACCTACGAGCAGTACTTC. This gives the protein CSARDVRGTYEQYF.